These 13 T cell receptor beta chains were all obtained from the same sample, sequenced in a study of blood T cell repertoires in COVID-19. This table comes from immunoSEQ multiplex PCR, and its TCRdb copy is limited to in-frame clones, with some not included. In the table there are about 130,000 clones, 70% to 90% of which are singletons. Sequencing input: peripheral blood. These receptor sequences come from a woman older than 75 with acute or convalescent COVID-19.

This chain links TRBV2 with TRBJ1-3; 9 positions agree with TRBD1. After removal of 5 bases from V and 2 bases from J, the junction contained 7 bases not matched to a gene. This CDR3 region has 16 residues. The germline CDR1 and CDR2 sequences are SNHLY and FYNNEI. CDR3 bases: TGTGCCAGCAGTTCTAAAAGGACAGGGGCTGGAAACACCATATATTTT. Its protein product is CASSSKRTGAGNTIYF.

This chain joins TRBV28 and TRBJ2-3; 9 nucleotides line up with TRBD1. The CDR3 runs to 13 residues. J lost 4 bases, V lost 6 bases, and 2 bases had no gene match. Germline V gene lookup returns CDR1 MDHEN and CDR2 SYDVKM. The CDR3 DNA sequence: TGTGCCAGCAGAACAGGGGGCGCAGATACGCAGTATTTT. Protein product: CASRTGGADTQYF.

The rearrangement links TRBV7-9 to TRBJ2-2; D unresolved. V lost 3 bases to trimming and J lost 5 bases, with 4 bases between them. The CDR3 covers 12 residues. Germline values: CDR1 SEHNR, CDR2 FQNEAQ (reference sequence). The CDR3, as DNA: TGTGCCAGCAGCTTTATAACCGGGGAGCTGTTTTTT. Amino acid sequence: CASSFITGELFF.

This chain joins TRBV7-9 and TRBJ2-1; 13 bases align to TRBD2. The CDR3 sequence is 18 residues long. Germline lookup yields CDR1 SEHNR and CDR2 FQNEAQ (reference sequence). The J segment lost 10 bases and the V segment lost 0 bases, leaving 12 bases of the junction unmatched. Here the CDR3 DNA reads TGTGCCAGCAGCTTAGCGAAGTTAGGACTAGCGGGAGAAGGGGAGCAGTTCTTC. Its protein is CASSLAKLGLAGEGEQFF. Complete variable domain (other parts from reference TRBV7-9 and TRBJ2-1): DTGVSQNPRHKITKRGQNVTFRCDPISEHNRLYWYRQTLGQGPEFLTYFQNEAQLEKSRLLSDRFSAERPKGSFSTLEIQRTEQGDSAMYLCASSLAKLGLAGEGEQFFGPGTRLTVL.

The V call is TRBV27, the J call TRBJ2-1, with TRBD1 as a possible D gene (6 bases). CDR1 and CDR2 (germline): MNHEY, SMNVEV (reference sequence). CDR3 length: 16 residues. Trimming pared 5 bases from V and 0 bases from J, leaving 14 bases between. In nucleotides, the CDR3 is TGTGCCAGCAGTCGAATCAGGGGAATCTCCTACAATGAGCAGTTCTTC. It yields the protein CASSRIRGISYNEQFF.

V usage is TRBV7-9 and J usage is TRBJ2-6; 7 nucleotides match TRBD1. Germline V gives CDR1 SEHNR, CDR2 FQNEAQ (reference sequence). This CDR3 is built from 16 residues. V was pared by 5 bases and J by 4 bases, with 8 bases of the junction left unmatched. The CDR3, as DNA: TGTGCCAGCAGCCCCGAGACAGGGTTAGGGGCCAACGTCCTGACTTTC. This codes for CASSPETGLGANVLTF.

This sequence joins TRBV7-3 and TRBJ2-7; D might be TRBD2 (6 bases). The germline V and J ends were trimmed by 7 bases and 9 bases, with 34 bases remaining between them. CDR1 and CDR2 from the germline V gene are SGHTA and FQGTGA. CDR3 size: 18 residues. The CDR3 DNA follows: TGTGCCAGCACCTTTCCTCCATTTGATGTAGCGGTACTTTCCGGGCAGTACTTC. It translates to CASTFPPFDVAVLSGQYF.

V gene TRBV5-4 combines with J gene TRBJ1-1, with D tentatively TRBD1 (6 bases). V lost 0 bases and J 1 base, leaving 7 bases between the germline ends. Germline V gene data show CDR1 as SGHNT and CDR2 as YYREEE (reference sequence). The CDR3 has 14 amino acids. The CDR3 spells CASSLATGNTEAFF. The CDR3 DNA reads TGTGCCAGCAGCTTGGCGACAGGGAACACTGAAGCTTTCTTT.

This clone was found a few times. V gene TRBV28 combines with J gene TRBJ1-5; 9 bases are shared with TRBD1. CDR1 and CDR2 (germline): MDHEN, SYDVKM. Germline trimming cut 7 bases from V and 9 bases from J; bases unmatched to any gene: 10. The CDR3 extends over 14 amino acids. The CDR3 is CASTTRTGVRPQHF. Written as DNA, the CDR3 is TGTGCCAGCACTACGCGGACAGGGGTGCGGCCCCAGCATTTT.

This clone was picked up a small number of times. The rearrangement joins TRBV6-5 to TRBJ2-2; D unclear. V lost 6 bases, J lost 2 bases, and 7 bases lay in between. The CDR3 covers 13 residues. Germline CDR1 is MNHEY and CDR2 is SVGAGI. This chain's CDR3 is CASRGYNTGELFF. Written as DNA, the CDR3 is TGTGCCAGCAGGGGCTATAACACCGGGGAGCTGTTTTTT.

The CDR3 DNA reads TGTGCCAGTAGTACGTCCCGGGACAGGGGGGCCCAGTACTTC. This translates into CASSTSRDRGAQYF. This chain joins TRBV19 and TRBJ2-5, with TRBD1 identical over 11 bases. The V gene end was trimmed by 4 bases and the J gene end by 9 bases; junction bases not matched to a gene: 7. CDR1 LNHDA and CDR2 SQIVND come from the germline V gene (reference sequence). CDR3 size: 14 residues. Supplemented by reference TRBV19 and TRBJ2-5, the full variable domain reads DGGITQSPKYLFRKEGQNVTLSCEQNLNHDAMYWYRQDPGQGLRLIYYSQIVNDFQKGDIAEGYSVSREKKESFPLTVTSAQKNPTAFYLCASSTSRDRGAQYFGPGTRLLVL.

This clone came up a few times. The chain combines TRBV2 with TRBJ1-1; 7 bases align to TRBD1. CDR1 SNHLY and CDR2 FYNNEI come from the germline V gene. CDR3 length: 13 amino acids. V shed 7 bases and J 5 bases; nucleotides not matched to a gene: 7. The CDR3: CASIFGRGTEAFF. The CDR3 DNA sequence: TGTGCCAGCATCTTCGGCAGGGGGACTGAAGCTTTCTTT.

The chain has TRBV3-1 (or the pseudogene TRBV3-2) and TRBJ2-3; TRBD2 might be the D (6 bases). Trimming cost V 4 bases and J 1 base, with 15 bases left between them. The CDR3 is 16 amino acids. In germline, CDR1 is LGHDT, CDR2 YNNKEL (reference sequence). This CDR3 is CASSPTPGLGTDTQYF. The DNA of the CDR3 is TGTGCCAGCAGCCCCACCCCGGGACTCGGCACAGATACGCAGTATTTT.